The 6 T cell receptor beta chains reported below all come from one sample, sequenced in a study of T cell repertoires in aging, cancer and after chemotherapy. Multiplex touch-down PCR with TRB-A/B primers amplified rearranged V-D-J TRB sequences. TCRdb re-analysed the multiplex PCR reads in MiXCR, keeping a single row per CDR3 protein. The sample lists some 2,400 distinct CDR3 sequences, 40% to 45% occurring once. TCR beta rearrangements were amplified from peripheral blood genomic DNA. The sample comprised blood. The receptors originated from a human donor with a solid tumor.

The rearrangement joins TRBV19 to TRBJ2-7; tentative D call: TRBD1 (6 bases). V was clipped by 1 base and J by 3 bases, with 13 bases between them. The CDR3 has 15 amino acids. CDR1 and CDR2 from the germline V gene are LNHDA and SQIVND (reference sequence). The CDR3 loop is CASSIGRGRDYEQYF. For the CDR3, the DNA is TGTGCCAGTAGTATAGGCAGGGGACGGGACTACGAGCAGTACTTC. Filled out from reference TRBV19 and TRBJ2-7, the complete variable domain reads DGGITQSPKYLFRKEGQNVTLSCEQNLNHDAMYWYRQDPGQGLRLIYYSQIVNDFQKGDIAEGYSVSREKKESFPLTVTSAQKNPTAFYLCASSIGRGRDYEQYFGPGTRLTVT.

This clonotype was seen a few times. V is TRBV11-2 and J is TRBJ1-2; 8 bases align to TRBD1. The CDR3 is 14 amino acids. V lost 4 bases, J lost 5 bases, and 6 bases stayed unmatched. CDR1 SGHAT and CDR2 FQNNGV come from the germline V gene. The CDR3 region is CASSSDRVGYGYTF. The CDR3 bases are TGTGCCAGCAGCTCGGACAGGGTAGGGTATGGCTACACCTTC.

The chain joins TRBV10-2 to TRBJ1-5; 10 bases agree with TRBD1. The V gene end was trimmed by 0 bases and the J gene end by 2 bases; junction bases not matched to a gene: 4. The CDR3 spans 17 residues. Germline V gene sequence: CDR1 WSHSY, CDR2 SAAADI. The CDR3 here is CASSESTGGSGNQPQHF. CDR3 in DNA: TGCGCCAGCAGTGAGTCGACAGGGGGCTCGGGCAATCAGCCCCAGCATTTT.

The V call is TRBV7-2, the J call TRBJ1-1; TRBD1 matches 10 bases. This CDR3 contains 15 residues. Losses at the gene ends were 5 bases for V and 4 bases for J; bases not matched to a gene: 7. Germline V lookup: CDR1 SGHTA, CDR2 FQGNSA. The CDR3 region is CASSVDRGLFTEAFF. The CDR3 nucleotides read TGTGCCAGCAGCGTCGACAGGGGGCTTTTCACTGAAGCTTTCTTT.

This chain uses TRBV7-2 with TRBJ1-5; tentative D call: TRBD1 (5 bases). Germline V lookup: CDR1 SGHTA, CDR2 FQGNSA. CDR3 size: 16 residues. V gave up 0 bases and J gave up 4 bases, with 13 bases separating them. The CDR3: CASSLAPGNWNQPQHF. DNA for the CDR3: TGTGCCAGCAGCTTAGCACCAGGGAATTGGAATCAGCCCCAGCATTTT. Based on the CDR3 plus reference TRBV7-2 and TRBJ1-5, the full variable domain is GAGVSQSPSNKVTEKGKDVELRCDPISGHTALYWYRQSLGQGLEFLIYFQGNSAPDKSGLPSDRFSAERTGGSVSTLTIQRTQQEDSAVYLCASSLAPGNWNQPQHFGDGTRLSIL.

The rearrangement uses TRBV15 and TRBJ1-1; the D gene is possibly TRBD1 (5 bases). The V gene lost 0 bases and the J gene lost 4 bases, with 12 bases spanning the gap. CDR1 and CDR2 from the germline V gene are LNHNV and YYDKDF (reference sequence). The CDR3 has 15 residues. CDR3: CATSRDGRDFTEAFF. The CDR3 DNA reads as TGTGCCACCAGCAGAGATGGGAGGGACTTCACTGAAGCTTTCTTT.